This paragraph reports one TCR beta chain. The sample is drawn from a study of CD8 T cells in Susac syndrome. From blood CD8+ and CD4+ T cells, TCR beta sequences were generated. Negative isolation yielded CD4+ and CD8+ T cells, and FACS enriched TEMRA cells. Random hexamers were used to reverse transcribe the RNA input (about 0.45 to 1 ug). TCRdb reprocessed the immunoSEQ multiplex PCR reads via MiXCR and lists one record per CDR3 protein. The sample contains some 160,000 distinct CDR3 sequences, roughly 95% of which appear only once. This receptor was taken from a human donor with multiple sclerosis. The sequenced sample was CD8+ T cells from PBMCs.

CDR3 region: CASAGTGVQPQHF. The CDR3 DNA follows: TGTGCCAGCGCCGGGACAGGGGTTCAGCCCCAGCATTTT. The V gene is TRBV12-3 or TRBV12-4, the J gene TRBJ1-5; the match to TRBD1 covers 10 bases. The CDR3 consists of 13 residues. The V gene end was trimmed by 8 bases and the J gene end by 6 bases; junction bases not matched to a gene: 4.